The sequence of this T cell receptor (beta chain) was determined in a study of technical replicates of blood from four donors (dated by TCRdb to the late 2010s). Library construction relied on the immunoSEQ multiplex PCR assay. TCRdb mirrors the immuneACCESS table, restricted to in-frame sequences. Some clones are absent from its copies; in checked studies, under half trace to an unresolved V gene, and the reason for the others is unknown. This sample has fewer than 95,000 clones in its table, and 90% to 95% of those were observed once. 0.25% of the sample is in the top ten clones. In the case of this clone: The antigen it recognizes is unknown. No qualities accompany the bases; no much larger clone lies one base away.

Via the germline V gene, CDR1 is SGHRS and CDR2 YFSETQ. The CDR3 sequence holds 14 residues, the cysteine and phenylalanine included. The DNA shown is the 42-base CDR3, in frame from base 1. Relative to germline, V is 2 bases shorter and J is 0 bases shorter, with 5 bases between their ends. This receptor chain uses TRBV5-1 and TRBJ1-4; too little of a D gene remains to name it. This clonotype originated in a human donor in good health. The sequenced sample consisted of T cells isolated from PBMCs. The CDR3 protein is CASSFTATNEKLFF. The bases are TGCGCCAGCAGCTTCACAGCAACTAATGAAAAACTGTTTTTT.